The 8 T cell receptor beta chains given below trace back to one sample, sequenced in a study of cytomegalovirus exposure and HLA in healthy donors. The study ran its PCR with 60 Vbeta and 13 Jbeta primers. Here immunoSEQ multiplex PCR was the method, and the copy in TCRdb shows in-frame clones only, minus some. The data contain 70,000 to 100,000 clones, nearly 80% of them singletons. Sequenced: PBMCs. The receptors were sampled from a woman aged 45-65 years in good health and CMV-seropositive.

J is TRBJ1-4 and V is TRBV7-2; D call uncertain. The CDR3 is 16 amino acids. Per germline, CDR1 SGHTA and CDR2 FQGNSA. V was pared by 5 bases and J by 0 bases, with 13 bases between. The CDR3 here is CASSHYGGATNEKLFF. For the CDR3, the DNA is TGTGCCAGCAGCCACTACGGCGGGGCAACTAATGAAAAACTGTTTTTT.

The chain employs TRBV27 and TRBJ2-2, with a weak D call TRBD1 (5 bases). The CDR3 covers 14 residues. Germline CDR1 and CDR2: MNHEY and SMNVEV (reference sequence). V gave up 4 bases and J gave up 0 bases, with 6 bases separating them. The DNA of the CDR3 is TGTGCCAGCAGTTCGACAGCGAACACCGGGGAGCTGTTTTTT. Amino acid sequence: CASSSTANTGELFF.

The V call is TRBV7-3, the J call TRBJ2-7, with a weak D call TRBD1 (5 bases). Germline V gene sequence: CDR1 SGHTA, CDR2 FQGTGA. This CDR3 is built from 13 residues. Between the trimmed V and J ends, which lost 3 bases and 1 base, there was a span of 7 bases. The CDR3 sequence is CASSLGPSYEQYF. The CDR3, as DNA: TGTGCCAGCAGCTTGGGGCCTTCCTACGAGCAGTACTTC. The whole variable domain, filled in from reference TRBV7-3 and TRBJ2-7, reads GAGVSQTPSNKVTEKGKYVELRCDPISGHTALYWYRQSLGQGPEFLIYFQGTGAADDSGLPNDRFFAVRPEGSVSTLKIQRTERGDSAVYLCASSLGPSYEQYFGPGTRLTVT.

This chain connects TRBV29-1 to TRBJ2-3, with TRBD1 matching 11 bases. The V and J ends lost 4 bases and 3 bases, in that order; junction bases with no gene match: 3. The germline V gene encodes CDR1 SQVTM and CDR2 ANQGSEA. The CDR3 runs 14 residues. The CDR3 sequence: CSVADRGHTDTQYF. The CDR3 nucleotides read TGCAGCGTTGCGGACAGGGGGCATACAGATACGCAGTATTTT.

The V call is TRBV18, the J call TRBJ2-1; tentative D call: TRBD1 (6 bases). Germline CDR1 is KGHSH and CDR2 is LQKENI. This CDR3 region has 16 residues. V lost 0 bases to trimming and J lost 4 bases, with 13 bases between them. The CDR3 DNA reads TGTGCCAGCTCACCACCAGTGGGACAAATATACAATGAGCAGTTCTTC. It codes for CASSPPVGQIYNEQFF.

This rearrangement joins TRBV11-2 to TRBJ1-1; D uncertain. There are 14 residues in the CDR3. Trimming stripped 5 bases from V and 0 bases from J, with 10 bases between. The V gene's germline CDR1 is SGHAT and CDR2 FQNNGV. The CDR3 nucleotides read TGTGCCAGCAGCCCCCACACCATGAACACTGAAGCTTTCTTT. Translation: CASSPHTMNTEAFF.

CDR3 bases: TGCGCCAGCAGCTTGGGGCTAGCGGGGAATACGCAGTATTTT. It yields the protein CASSLGLAGNTQYF. V usage is TRBV5-1 and J usage is TRBJ2-3; 9 nucleotides agree with TRBD2. With V trimmed by 0 bases and J by 7 bases, 3 bases remained unmatched. This CDR3 has 14 amino acids. The germline V gene has CDR1 SGHRS and CDR2 YFSETQ.

This clone was seen a few times. This chain links TRBV9 with TRBJ1-3; 7 bases line up with TRBD1. CDR3 size: 15 residues. The germline gives CDR1 SGDLS, CDR2 YYNGEE. After removal of 6 bases from V and 4 bases from J, the junction contained 10 bases not matched to a gene. In DNA form, the CDR3 reads TGTGCCAGCACCCGTCTCGGGACAGTAGGAAACACCATATATTTT. Residues: CASTRLGTVGNTIYF.